The 26 T cell receptor beta chains in this list originate from one sample, sequenced in a study of blood T cell repertoires in COVID-19. TCRdb's copy holds only in-frame clones and misses some; the assay was immunoSEQ multiplex PCR. This repertoire shows some 170,000 clones, around 84% found once; its top ten account for 15%. Sequences were obtained from PBMCs or T cells enriched from blood (not recorded which). These receptors were collected from a man aged 45 to 65 who had recovered from COVID-19.

The CDR3 DNA follows: TGTGCCAGCAGTTTATCCGGGAATCAGCCCCAGCATTTT. Its protein is CASSLSGNQPQHF. J is TRBJ1-5 and V is TRBV12-3 or TRBV12-4; D is unclear. V was trimmed by 2 bases and J by 4 bases, leaving 6 bases between them. This CDR3 comprises 13 residues.

The CDR3 spells CASSPPSGAAGNEQFF. The CDR3 coding sequence is TGCGCCAGCAGCCCTCCAAGCGGGGCGGCGGGGAATGAGCAGTTCTTC. The J gene is TRBJ2-1, the V gene TRBV5-1; 7 nucleotides align to TRBD2. With V trimmed by 4 bases and J by 7 bases, 14 bases remained unmatched. The CDR3 loop spans 16 amino acids. The germline CDR1 and CDR2 sequences are SGHRS and YFSETQ.

The chain links TRBV12-3 or TRBV12-4 to TRBJ2-7; tentative D call: TRBD2 (5 bases). The CDR3 loop spans 12 amino acids. Trimming removed 6 bases from V and 5 bases from J, with 11 bases in between. CDR3 nucleotides: TGTGCCAGCAGCCCGAGAGGGAACGAGCAGTACTTC. It codes for CASSPRGNEQYF.

This clone has just one count. The chain couples TRBV6-1 to TRBJ1-2; D might be TRBD1 (5 bases). This CDR3 has 13 amino acids. Germline lookup yields CDR1 MNHNS and CDR2 SASEGT. V dropped 0 bases and J dropped 8 bases, with 10 bases sitting between them. CDR3 sequence (DNA): TGTGCCAGCAGTGAAGCAGTGAAGGGGGGCTACACCTTC. Its protein is CASSEAVKGGYTF.

This chain uses TRBV30 with TRBJ1-5; 8 bases are a match to TRBD1. This CDR3 region has 13 residues. The germline V gene encodes CDR1 GTSNPN and CDR2 SVGIG (reference sequence). V shed 4 bases, J shed 7 bases, and the junction held 6 bases outside the gene matches. CDR3 in DNA: TGTGCCTGGACCCAGGGGGCAGGCCAGCCCCAGCATTTT. Protein: CAWTQGAGQPQHF.

V usage is TRBV3-1 (or the pseudogene TRBV3-2) and J usage is TRBJ1-1, with D possibly matching TRBD1 (5 bases). V was cut by 4 bases and J by 1 base, with 28 bases left in between. CDR3 size: 20 residues. Per the germline V gene, CDR1 is LGHDT and CDR2 is YNNKEL (reference sequence). The CDR3 sequence is CASSPPMKTRRVDPNTEAFF. The CDR3 region has the DNA TGTGCCAGCAGCCCTCCGATGAAAACCCGCAGGGTGGATCCGAACACTGAAGCTTTCTTT.

The chain links TRBV11-2 to TRBJ1-5, with D hard to call. Looked up from germline, CDR1 is SGHAT and CDR2 is FQNNGV. Trimming stripped 1 base from V and 4 bases from J, with 23 bases between. The CDR3 covers 19 residues. For the CDR3, the DNA is TGTGCCAGCAGCTTAGGGGGTTCGGGAGGTCTCCGGTCTAATCAGCCCCAGCATTTT. Encoded protein: CASSLGGSGGLRSNQPQHF.

The chain employs TRBV3-1 (or the pseudogene TRBV3-2) and TRBJ1-1; D is possibly TRBD1 (5 bases). V lost 2 bases and J 4 bases, leaving 11 bases between the germline ends. There are 14 residues in the CDR3. CDR1 and CDR2 from the germline V gene are LGHDT and YNNKEL (reference sequence). CDR3 bases: TGTGCCAGCAGCCAAAAAGGGGTAGGCACTGAAGCTTTCTTT. As protein: CASSQKGVGTEAFF.

This clone was picked up a small number of times. CDR3 DNA sequence: TGTGCCAGCAGCCAAGGGGACTCCCGGCTCTCTGGGGCCAACGTCCTGACTTTC. Translating it yields CASSQGDSRLSGANVLTF. This chain uses TRBV3-1 (or the pseudogene TRBV3-2) with TRBJ2-6, with D tentatively TRBD2 (6 bases). V was pared by 1 base and J by 0 bases, with 13 bases between. This CDR3 spans 18 amino acids. Germline V CDR1 and CDR2: LGHDT, YNNKEL (reference sequence).

The rearrangement links TRBV5-5 to TRBJ2-3; 12 nucleotides match TRBD2. Germline V CDR1 and CDR2: SGHKS, YYEKEE (reference sequence). CDR3 length equals 15 residues. V lost 1 base, J lost 6 bases, and 3 bases stayed unmatched. CDR3 nucleotide sequence: TGTGCCAGCAGCTTGCCTAGCGGGGGGGGTGATACGCAGTATTTT. This sequence encodes CASSLPSGGGDTQYF. Full variable domain (remainder filled in from reference TRBV5-5 and TRBJ2-3): DAGVTQSPTHLIKTRGQQVTLRCSPISGHKSVSWYQQVLGQGPQFIFQYYEKEERGRGNFPDRFSARQFPNYSSELNVNALLLGDSALYLCASSLPSGGGDTQYFGPGTRLTVL.

This sequence joins TRBV7-2 and TRBJ2-3; D perhaps matches TRBD1 (6 bases). CDR1 and CDR2 from the germline V gene are SGHTA and FQGNSA. CDR3 length equals 13 residues. V was cut by 5 bases and J by 10 bases, with 16 bases left in between. CDR3 sequence (DNA): TGTGCCAGCAGCCCCCGGGACACCTGGTCGCAGTATTTT. Protein product: CASSPRDTWSQYF.

This chain links TRBV6-5 with TRBJ1-6, with 9 positions matching TRBD1. The CDR3 totals 15 residues. The V segment lost 0 bases and the J segment 9 bases; nucleotides outside the gene matches: 3. CDR1 and CDR2 from the germline V gene are MNHEY and SVGAGI. CDR3 sequence (DNA): TGTGCCAGCAGTTACTCCGGGACAGGGCGTTCACCCCTCCACTTT. Translation gives CASSYSGTGRSPLHF.

The chain employs TRBV27 and TRBJ1-2, with a tentative D call TRBD1 (6 bases). The V and J ends lost 5 bases and 3 bases respectively, with 10 bases between them. CDR1 is MNHEY, CDR2 SMNVEV, per germline (reference sequence). The length of the CDR3 is 13 residues. The CDR3 region is CASSHYRDYGYTF. Here the CDR3 DNA reads TGTGCCAGCAGTCACTACAGGGACTATGGCTACACCTTC.

The rearrangement links TRBV7-9 to TRBJ1-1; no firm D call. CDR3 size: 15 residues. V was cut by 0 bases and J by 3 bases, with 11 bases left in between. CDR1 SEHNR and CDR2 FQNEAQ come from the germline V gene (reference sequence). CDR3 residues: CASSLATGRYTEAFF. DNA for the CDR3: TGTGCCAGCAGCTTAGCGACGGGGAGGTACACTGAAGCTTTCTTT. The full variable domain, with the rest looked up from reference TRBV7-9 and TRBJ1-1, is DTGVSQNPRHKITKRGQNVTFRCDPISEHNRLYWYRQTLGQGPEFLTYFQNEAQLEKSRLLSDRFSAERPKGSFSTLEIQRTEQGDSAMYLCASSLATGRYTEAFFGQGTRLTVV.

The chain carries TRBV6-5 and TRBJ1-6; 8 nucleotides agree with TRBD1. J lost 7 bases, V lost 6 bases, and 8 bases had no gene match. The germline V gene has CDR1 MNHEY and CDR2 SVGAGI. The CDR3 runs to 15 residues. The CDR3 sequence: CASRRGTGDNSPLHF. The CDR3, as DNA: TGTGCCAGCAGGAGAGGGACAGGTGACAATTCACCCCTCCACTTT.

The CDR3 nucleotides read TGTGCCAGCAGCCGACGACTAGGGGAAGGCTACACCTTC. Translation gives CASSRRLGEGYTF. The chain joins TRBV14 to TRBJ1-2; maybe TRBD1 (5 bases). Trimming pared 4 bases from V and 8 bases from J, leaving 14 bases between. The CDR3 totals 13 residues. Germline CDR1 and CDR2: SGHDN and FVKESK.

V and J are TRBV2 and TRBJ2-1; the D gene is possibly TRBD2 (5 bases). The germline V gene encodes CDR1 SNHLY and CDR2 FYNNEI. V lost 7 bases and J lost 9, with 16 bases in between. The CDR3 spans 13 residues. CDR3: CASMIGSEAEQFF. In DNA, the CDR3 is TGTGCCAGCATGATAGGGAGCGAGGCTGAGCAGTTCTTC.

Written as DNA, the CDR3 is TGTGCCAGCAGCTTTTCGGCGACAGGGGGATCGGGTGGCTACACCTTC. It codes for CASSFSATGGSGGYTF. The V and J genes are TRBV5-4 and TRBJ1-2; 9 bases are a match to TRBD1. The CDR3 covers 16 residues. CDR1 and CDR2 from the germline V gene are SGHNT and YYREEE (reference sequence). After removal of 2 bases from V and 7 bases from J, the junction contained 12 bases not matched to a gene.

The table lists this clone with a count of one. The chain employs TRBV7-9 and TRBJ2-5; 9 positions match TRBD2. The CDR3 extends over 18 amino acids. With 7 bases clipped from V and 2 bases from J, the junction kept 17 bases outside the gene matches. Germline-derived CDR1 and CDR2 are SEHNR and FQNEAQ (reference sequence). CDR3 loop: CASNRMASGDSSQETQYF. DNA for the CDR3: TGTGCCAGCAATCGGATGGCTAGCGGGGACTCTTCGCAAGAGACCCAGTACTTC. Looking up the rest from reference TRBV7-9 and TRBJ2-5 gives the full variable domain: DTGVSQNPRHKITKRGQNVTFRCDPISEHNRLYWYRQTLGQGPEFLTYFQNEAQLEKSRLLSDRFSAERPKGSFSTLEIQRTEQGDSAMYLCASNRMASGDSSQETQYFGPGTRLLVL.

The DNA of the CDR3 is TGTGCCAGCAGTGAAGAACGGCCCGTCAGCGATGGCTACACCTTC. It translates to CASSEERPVSDGYTF. The chain combines TRBV2 with TRBJ1-2; D call uncertain. CDR1 SNHLY and CDR2 FYNNEI come from the germline V gene. The CDR3 covers 15 residues. Trimming stripped 1 base from V and 6 bases from J, with 15 bases between.

The count of this clone is one. This chain links TRBV5-6 with TRBJ1-1; D is undetermined. Germline CDR1 is SGHDT and CDR2 is YYEEEE. CDR3 length: 15 residues. Trimming removed 0 bases at V and 1 base at J, with 10 bases between. The CDR3 sequence is CASSLAGEANTEAFF. The CDR3 coding sequence is TGTGCCAGCAGCTTGGCCGGGGAGGCGAACACTGAAGCTTTCTTT.

The V gene is TRBV25-1, the J gene TRBJ1-1; 7 bases align to TRBD1. The germline CDR1 and CDR2 sequences are MGHDK and SYGVNS. The CDR3 consists of 13 residues. The junction had 5 bases not matched to a gene; V was cut back by 9 bases and J by 1 base. Here the CDR3 DNA reads TGTGCCAGTAAACGGACAGGGAACACTGAAGCTTTCTTT. Translated, it gives CASKRTGNTEAFF.

The chain is built from TRBV4-1 and TRBJ1-2; TRBD1 matches at 9 bases. The CDR3 runs to 15 residues. The V and J ends lost 4 bases and 2 bases, in that order; junction bases with no gene match: 5. Per the germline V gene, CDR1 is MGHRA and CDR2 is YSYEKL. The CDR3 here is CASSPRTGDNYGYTF. The CDR3 coding sequence is TGCGCCAGCAGCCCCAGGACAGGGGACAACTATGGCTACACCTTC.

The rearrangement uses TRBV18 and TRBJ1-1, with D tentatively TRBD1 (5 bases). Germline loops: CDR1 KGHSH, CDR2 LQKENI. The CDR3 totals 14 residues. With 3 bases removed from V and 4 bases from J, the gap between germline ends came to 12 bases. The CDR3 coding sequence is TGTGCCAGCTCACCCTTGCGGGGGAGCACTGAAGCTTTCTTT. Translation gives CASSPLRGSTEAFF.

The table lists this clone with a few counts. The CDR3 region is CASSYSGRTYEQYF. The CDR3 coding sequence is TGTGCCAGCAGTTACTCTGGCAGGACCTACGAGCAGTACTTC. The V and J genes are TRBV6-5 and TRBJ2-7; D is uncertain. The CDR3 length is 14 residues. The germline gives CDR1 MNHEY, CDR2 SVGAGI. Trimming cost V 0 bases and J 2 bases, with 8 bases left between them.

The gene calls are TRBV10-2 and TRBJ1-5; 7 nucleotides line up with TRBD1. Germline trimming cut 2 bases from V and 2 bases from J; bases unmatched to any gene: 3. The CDR3 runs to 15 residues. The germline V gene has CDR1 WSHSY and CDR2 SAAADI. CDR3: CASSEDRVGNQPQHF. The CDR3 DNA follows: TGCGCCAGCAGTGAGGACAGGGTCGGCAATCAGCCCCAGCATTTT.